The clone carrying this T cell receptor (beta chain) has more than one count but fewer than ten. As it was prepared, the TCRbeta library received unique molecular identifiers. MiXCR was run by TCRdb on the PCR reads, yielding one entry per CDR3 protein. The sample holds about 610,000 distinct CDR3 sequences, roughly a tenth seen once. Germline CDR1 is SGHTA and CDR2 is FQGNSA. The CDR3 extends over 14 amino acids. Trimming cost V 5 bases and J 5 bases; bases outside gene matches: 9. The sample originates from a study of T-cell reconstitution after alpha-beta-depleted transplantation in children. The sequence derives from a human donor who donated a stem cell graft to a child with acute myeloid leukemia. The chain uses TRBV7-2 and TRBJ2-7; 7 nucleotides agree with TRBD2. Sequences were derived from PBMCs from the stem cell graft donor, sampled from the stem cell graft. The CDR3 sequence is CASSVRDYAHEQYF. Written as DNA, the CDR3 is TGTGCCAGCAGCGTCCGGGACTATGCCCACGAGCAGTACTTC.